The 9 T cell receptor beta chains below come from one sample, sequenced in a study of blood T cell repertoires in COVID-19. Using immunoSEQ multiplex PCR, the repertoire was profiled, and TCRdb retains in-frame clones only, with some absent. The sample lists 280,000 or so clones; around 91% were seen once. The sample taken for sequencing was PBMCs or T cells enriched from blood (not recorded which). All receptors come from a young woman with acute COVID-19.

CDR3 amino acids: CASSSTGGRNEKLFF. Written as DNA, the CDR3 is TGTGCCAGCAGCTCCACAGGGGGCCGGAATGAAAAACTGTTTTTT. The rearrangement uses TRBV7-9 and TRBJ1-4; TRBD1 matches at 9 bases. The ends lost 4 bases at V and 5 bases at J; junction bases unmatched: 5. Germline V gene lookup returns CDR1 SEHNR and CDR2 FQNEAQ (reference sequence). The CDR3 has 15 amino acids.

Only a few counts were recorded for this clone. This CDR3 reads CASSLAGTGGSYEQYF. In DNA form, the CDR3 reads TGCGCCAGCAGCTTGGCCGGGACAGGGGGCTCCTACGAGCAGTACTTC. The rearrangement links TRBV5-1 to TRBJ2-7; 11 positions match TRBD1. The V gene end was trimmed by 0 bases and the J gene end by 0 bases; junction bases not matched to a gene: 2. CDR3 length: 16 residues. Germline V CDR1 and CDR2: SGHRS, YFSETQ.

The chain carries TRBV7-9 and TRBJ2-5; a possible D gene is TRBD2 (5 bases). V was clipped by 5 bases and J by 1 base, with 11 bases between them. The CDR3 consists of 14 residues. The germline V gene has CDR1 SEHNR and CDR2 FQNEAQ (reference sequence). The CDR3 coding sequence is TGTGCCAGCAGCCCTCCCGGGGTCCAAGAGACCCAGTACTTC. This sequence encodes CASSPPGVQETQYF.

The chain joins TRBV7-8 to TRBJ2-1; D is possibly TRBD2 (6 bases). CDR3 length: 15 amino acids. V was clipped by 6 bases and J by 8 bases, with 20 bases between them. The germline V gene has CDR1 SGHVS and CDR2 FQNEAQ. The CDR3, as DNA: TGTGCCAGCAGGGGCCGGGACTCTTCTCCCTATGAGCAGTTCTTC. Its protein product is CASRGRDSSPYEQFF.

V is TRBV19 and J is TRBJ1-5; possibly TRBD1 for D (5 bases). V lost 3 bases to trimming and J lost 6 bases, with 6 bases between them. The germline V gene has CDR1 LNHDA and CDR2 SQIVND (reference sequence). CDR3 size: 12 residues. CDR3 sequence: CASSMQGQPQHF. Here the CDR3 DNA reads TGTGCCAGTAGTATGCAGGGTCAGCCCCAGCATTTT.

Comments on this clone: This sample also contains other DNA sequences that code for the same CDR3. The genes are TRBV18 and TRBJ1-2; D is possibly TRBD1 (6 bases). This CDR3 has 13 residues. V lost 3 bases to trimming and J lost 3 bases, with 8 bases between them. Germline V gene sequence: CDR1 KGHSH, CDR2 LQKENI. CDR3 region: CASSPRTDYGYTF. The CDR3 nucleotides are TGTGCCAGCTCACCTAGGACAGACTATGGCTACACCTTC.

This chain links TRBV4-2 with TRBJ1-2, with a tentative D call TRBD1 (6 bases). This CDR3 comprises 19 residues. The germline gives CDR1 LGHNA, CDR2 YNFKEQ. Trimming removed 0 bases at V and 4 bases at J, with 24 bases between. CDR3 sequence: CASSQDRGAGKLASYGYTF. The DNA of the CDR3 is TGTGCCAGCAGCCAAGATCGGGGGGCAGGGAAATTGGCCAGCTATGGCTACACCTTC.

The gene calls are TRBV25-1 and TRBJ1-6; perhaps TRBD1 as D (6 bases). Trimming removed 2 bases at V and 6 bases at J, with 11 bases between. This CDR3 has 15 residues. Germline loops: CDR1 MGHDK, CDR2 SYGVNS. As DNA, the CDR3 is TGTGCCAGCAGTGAAGGGGGGGCTTTTAATTCACCCCTCCACTTT. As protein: CASSEGGAFNSPLHF.

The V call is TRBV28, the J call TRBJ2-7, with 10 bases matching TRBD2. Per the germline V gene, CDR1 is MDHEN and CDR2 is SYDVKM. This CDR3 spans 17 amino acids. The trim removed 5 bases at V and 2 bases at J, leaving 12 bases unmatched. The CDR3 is CASSRPRTSGTPYEQYF. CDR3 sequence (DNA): TGTGCCAGCAGTCGCCCCAGGACTAGCGGAACTCCCTACGAGCAGTACTTC.